The 3 T cell receptor beta chains presented below share a single source sample, sequenced in a study of identifying expanded T cells in peripheral blood. Clones were sequenced by immunoSEQ multiplex PCR, and TCRdb holds only the in-frame ones, with some missing. The table lists approximately 100,000 clones, about 88% of them singletons. Sequenced material: blood. The receptors were sampled from a person aged 18-70 years in good health.

The chain carries TRBV10-3 and TRBJ2-7, with D possibly TRBD2 on 7 matching bases. The CDR3 runs to 14 residues. The V and J ends lost 6 bases and 4 bases respectively, with 16 bases between them. Germline loops: CDR1 ENHRY, CDR2 SYGVKD. The CDR3 DNA reads as TGTGCCATCAGAGAGGGGGGGGCAGGGTACGAGCAGTACTTC. The encoded protein is CAIREGGAGYEQYF.

The chain couples TRBV10-3 to TRBJ2-7, with D maybe TRBD1 (6 bases). The CDR3 contains 13 residues. V was cut by 2 bases and J by 4 bases, with 9 bases left in between. Per the germline V gene, CDR1 is ENHRY and CDR2 is SYGVKD. For the CDR3, the DNA is TGTGCCATCAGTGAGGGGGGCCCGTACGAGCAGTACTTC. Its protein is CAISEGGPYEQYF.

The chain employs TRBV30 and TRBJ1-2; unclear D gene. Germline-derived CDR1 and CDR2 are GTSNPN and SVGIG (reference sequence). The germline V and J ends were trimmed by 1 base and 4 bases, with 4 bases remaining between them. The CDR3 length is 11 residues. The CDR3 is CAWSARYGYTF. The CDR3 DNA is TGTGCCTGGAGTGCGCGCTATGGCTACACCTTC.